These 6 T cell receptor beta chains came from one sample sequenced in a study of shared clonotypes between healthy human individuals. Only in-frame clones appear in the TCRdb table, and some are missing; sequencing was by immunoSEQ multiplex PCR. Altogether about 960,000 clones are present, approximately 76% being singletons, with the ten largest covering approximately 1.5%. Sequencing was done on a sample of memory CD4+ T cells sorted from blood. Subset denoted: CD45RA-negative fraction. The receptors here all came from a man aged 18 to 29 in good health.

The sample holds a few counts of this clone. The chain couples TRBV21-1 to TRBJ2-1; the D segment call TRBD1 is taken from the table without a DNA check. TRBV21-1 corresponds to a pseudogene. The CDR3 totals 16 residues. The CDR3 DNA reads TGTGCCAGCAGCAGGGACAGGGGGTACACCTACAATGAGCAGTTCTTC. Its protein is CASSRDRGYTYNEQFF.

The V and J genes are TRBV5-4 and TRBJ1-1, with 8 bases lining up with TRBD1. Trimming took 4 bases from V and 1 from J; bases not matched to a gene: 3. CDR3 length: 14 residues. Per the germline V gene, CDR1 is SGHNT and CDR2 is YYREEE (reference sequence). The CDR3 is CASSRGQANTEAFF. DNA for the CDR3: TGTGCCAGCAGCCGGGGACAGGCGAACACTGAAGCTTTCTTT.

The rearrangement joins TRBV29-1 to TRBJ2-7; tentatively, D is TRBD1 (5 bases). Deletions cut 5 bases from V and 3 bases from J, with 11 bases between. Germline V lookup: CDR1 SQVTM, CDR2 ANQGSEA. The CDR3 extends over 12 amino acids. CDR3: CSVQKGIYEQYF. CDR3 in DNA: TGCAGCGTTCAAAAGGGGATCTACGAGCAGTACTTC.

The chain employs TRBV5-1 and TRBJ2-7; D unclear. CDR3 length: 13 amino acids. Germline assignment: CDR1 SGHRS and CDR2 YFSETQ. Trimming left V 3 bases short and J 0 bases short, with 7 bases between. The CDR3: CASSYGSSYEQYF. The CDR3 DNA follows: TGCGCCAGCAGCTATGGGTCCTCCTACGAGCAGTACTTC.

This clone was observed a few times. The chain combines TRBV5-6 with TRBJ2-2; 7 bases fit TRBD2. The CDR3 is 15 residues long. Germline trimming cut 4 bases from V and 6 bases from J; bases unmatched to any gene: 9. The germline V gene has CDR1 SGHDT and CDR2 YYEEEE. The CDR3 sequence: CASSTPGTKPGELFF. CDR3 coding DNA: TGTGCCAGCAGCACCCCCGGGACTAAACCCGGGGAGCTGTTTTTT. The variable domain in full, with the rest retrieved from reference TRBV5-6 and TRBJ2-2, is DAGVTQSPTHLIKTRGQQVTLRCSPKSGHDTVSWYQQALGQGPQFIFQYYEEEERQRGNFPDRFSGHQFPNYSSELNVNALLLGDSALYLCASSTPGTKPGELFFGEGSRLTVL.

This clone was seen more than once but under ten times. The V call is TRBV11-2, the J call TRBJ1-6, with D possibly matching TRBD1 (5 bases). The CDR3 has 14 amino acids. V lost 1 base to trimming and J lost 12 bases, with 13 bases between them. CDR1 and CDR2 from the germline V gene are SGHAT and FQNNGV. The chain's CDR3 is CASSLGGHREPLHF. The CDR3 coding sequence is TGTGCCAGCAGCTTAGGAGGACATCGGGAACCCCTCCACTTT.